Each of the 2 T cell receptor beta chains below was sequenced from the same sample in a study of blood T cell repertoires in COVID-19. Profiling relied on immunoSEQ multiplex PCR, and the TCRdb table lists in-frame clones only, not all of them. The sample carries 68,000 or so clones, less than 95% recorded once. Sample: peripheral blood. The receptor set was obtained from a man between 50 and 59 years old with COVID-19, enrolled during active disease.

The V gene is TRBV27, the J gene TRBJ1-1, with TRBD1 identical over 10 bases. V shed 4 bases, J shed 3 bases, and the junction held 2 bases outside the gene matches. The CDR3 contains 14 residues. Germline CDR1 MNHEY, CDR2 SMNVEV (reference sequence). As DNA, the CDR3 is TGTGCCAGCAGTTACGGGACAGGGGACACTGAAGCTTTCTTT. This sequence encodes CASSYGTGDTEAFF.

V usage is TRBV6-2 or TRBV6-3 and J usage is TRBJ2-7; the match to TRBD2 covers 13 bases. The CDR3 totals 17 residues. From germline, CDR1 is MNHEY and CDR2 SVGEGT. V gave up 2 bases and J gave up 1 base; unmatched junction bases: 5. The CDR3 here is CASSYAGLAGVSYEQYF. CDR3 DNA sequence: TGTGCCAGCAGTTACGCAGGACTAGCGGGAGTTTCCTACGAGCAGTACTTC.